These 15 T cell receptor beta chains were all obtained from the same sample, sequenced in a study of CD8+ T cells in alopecia areata. Treatment here: oral pan-JAK inhibitor, 5-10 mg twice daily. Reverse transcribed after extraction, RNA yielded cDNA as the sequencing template. Sequencing used immunoSEQ multiplex PCR; TCRdb keeps in-frame clones, though not all of them. This table holds 85,000 to 95,000 clones, just over 70% found once. Here the sequenced sample was CD8+ T cells sorted from blood, taken at roughly week 45, from a patient treated with tofacitinib. The receptors derive from a human donor with alopecia areata.

This clone was observed a handful of times. The chain uses TRBV7-2 and TRBJ2-5, with D hard to call. Between the trimmed V and J ends, which lost 1 base and 1 base, there was a span of 10 bases. Germline CDR1 reads SGHTA; CDR2 reads FQGNSA. The CDR3 length is 15 residues. The CDR3 bases are TGTGCCAGCAGCTTAGGGGTCGGGCCCCAAGAGACCCAGTACTTC. Protein sequence: CASSLGVGPQETQYF.

This clone showed up just a few times. The chain joins TRBV30 to TRBJ1-2, with D possibly TRBD1 on 5 matching bases. There are 12 residues in the CDR3. V was trimmed by 3 bases and J by 8 bases, leaving 13 bases between them. CDR1 is GTSNPN, CDR2 SVGIG, per germline (reference sequence). DNA for the CDR3: TGTGCCTGGAGATTCGGGGCGCTCGGCTACACCTTC. It yields the protein CAWRFGALGYTF.

The chain is built from TRBV2 and TRBJ2-1; possibly TRBD1 for D (7 bases). CDR1 is SNHLY and CDR2 is FYNNEI in the germline V gene. The CDR3 totals 15 residues. Trimming pared 7 bases from V and 6 bases from J, leaving 19 bases between. The CDR3 nucleotides read TGTGCCAGCACCCCAAGACTAGAGGGGGCCAATGAGCAGTTCTTC. It encodes CASTPRLEGANEQFF.

With regard to this clone: The same CDR3 can be traced to other DNA sequences in this sample. This chain joins TRBV4-3 and TRBJ2-5, with D unclear. Trimming stripped 0 bases from V and 2 bases from J, with 4 bases between. CDR1 is LGHNA, CDR2 YSLEER, per germline. The CDR3 extends over 13 amino acids. The CDR3 DNA sequence: TGCGCCAGCAGCCAAGATAGACAAGAGACCCAGTACTTC. This sequence encodes CASSQDRQETQYF.

The J gene is TRBJ1-1, the V gene TRBV5-6; D call uncertain. Trimming removed 0 bases at V and 5 bases at J, with 8 bases between. CDR3 length equals 13 residues. Germline CDR1 reads SGHDT; CDR2 reads YYEEEE. DNA of the CDR3: TGTGCCAGCAGCTTGGGGGCGGGGACTGAAGCTTTCTTT. It encodes CASSLGAGTEAFF.

CDR3 nucleotide sequence: TGCGCCAGCAGCCAAGCCGCCAGGGTCGAAGGCTACACCTTC. Translated: CASSQAARVEGYTF. The chain couples TRBV4-3 to TRBJ1-2; D is possibly TRBD1 (5 bases). Germline CDR1 LGHNA, CDR2 YSLEER. The V end was cut by 1 base, the J end by 8 bases, with 14 bases between. This CDR3 spans 14 amino acids.

The CDR3 nucleotides are TGTGCCAGCAGCTTATTCGGGGGGAACACTGAAGCTTTCTTT. Its translation: CASSLFGGNTEAFF. V and J are TRBV13 and TRBJ1-1; weak D call: TRBD1 (5 bases). Germline lookup yields CDR1 PRHDT and CDR2 FYEKMQ (reference sequence). This CDR3 contains 14 residues. Trimming pared 2 bases from V and 1 base from J, leaving 8 bases between.

V gene TRBV7-3 combines with J gene TRBJ2-1; D is possibly TRBD1 or TRBD2 (5 bases each). The CDR3 has 14 amino acids. Per germline, CDR1 SGHTA and CDR2 FQGTGA. The V gene lost 8 bases and the J gene lost 7 bases, with 18 bases spanning the gap. Here the CDR3 DNA reads TGTGCCAGCGCAAAAGGGGCGGGCGTTAATGAGCAGTTCTTC. It yields the protein CASAKGAGVNEQFF.

The chain has TRBV5-4 and TRBJ1-1, with no clear D. The CDR3 runs 15 residues. Trimming removed 0 bases at V and 0 bases at J, with 9 bases between. Germline CDR1 reads SGHNT; CDR2 reads YYREEE (reference sequence). As DNA, the CDR3 is TGTGCCAGCAGCTTGGCCGGACGCTTGAACACTGAAGCTTTCTTT. As protein: CASSLAGRLNTEAFF. Looking up the rest from reference TRBV5-4 and TRBJ1-1 gives the full variable domain: ETGVTQSPTHLIKTRGQQVTLRCSSQSGHNTVSWYQQALGQGPQFIFQYYREEENGRGNFPPRFSGLQFPNYSSELNVNALELDDSALYLCASSLAGRLNTEAFFGQGTRLTVV.

The rearrangement joins TRBV5-6 to TRBJ2-7, with D tentatively TRBD1 (5 bases). CDR3 length equals 12 residues. The V end was cut by 4 bases, the J end by 4 bases, with 9 bases between. Germline CDR1 and CDR2: SGHDT and YYEEEE. The CDR3 loop reads CASSQTVYEQYF. The CDR3 nucleotides read TGTGCCAGCAGCCAGACAGTTTACGAGCAGTACTTC.

This clone is medium-sized (0.01 to 0.1%) by share. The chain joins TRBV6-1 to TRBJ2-3; 14 nucleotides align to TRBD2. Looked up from germline, CDR1 is MNHNS and CDR2 is SASEGT. The CDR3 runs 15 residues. The ends lost 7 bases at V and 4 bases at J; junction bases unmatched: 4. CDR3 residues: CASTWTSGGPDTQYF. The CDR3 region has the DNA TGTGCCAGCACCTGGACTAGCGGGGGGCCAGATACGCAGTATTTT.

This rearrangement joins TRBV11-2 to TRBJ1-1; D unresolved. The CDR3 spans 11 residues. Between the trimmed V and J ends, which lost 2 bases and 5 bases, there was a span of 3 bases. Germline V gives CDR1 SGHAT, CDR2 FQNNGV. CDR3: CASSLRTEAFF. CDR3 sequence (DNA): TGTGCCAGCAGCTTAAGAACTGAAGCTTTCTTT.

CDR3 sequence: CSGRQKNIQYF. CDR3 nucleotide sequence: TGCAGCGGTAGACAGAAAAACATTCAGTACTTC. The chain recombines TRBV29-1 with TRBJ2-4; weak D call: TRBD1 (5 bases). Germline V CDR1 and CDR2: SQVTM, ANQGSEA. The CDR3 runs to 11 residues. V lost 7 bases to trimming and J lost 4 bases, with 8 bases between them.

J is TRBJ1-1 and V is TRBV6-5, with D unresolved. Trimming stripped 7 bases from V and 1 base from J, with 10 bases between. There are 13 residues in the CDR3. The germline CDR1 and CDR2 sequences are MNHEY and SVGAGI. This CDR3 reads CASNEFRNTEAFF. DNA for the CDR3: TGTGCCAGCAATGAATTTCGGAACACTGAAGCTTTCTTT.

J is TRBJ2-7 and V is TRBV7-9; weak D call: TRBD1 (5 bases). CDR1 is SEHNR and CDR2 is FQNEAQ in the germline V gene (reference sequence). V was shortened by 2 bases and J by 3 bases, with 11 bases between the two germline ends. This CDR3 has 14 amino acids. CDR3 in amino acids: CASSLNQGIYEQYF. The CDR3 region has the DNA TGTGCCAGCAGCTTAAATCAGGGCATCTACGAGCAGTACTTC.